This TCR beta chain was retrieved from a study of cytomegalovirus exposure and HLA in healthy donors. Study-level findings and limits: Accurate HLA-A and HLA-B prediction from TCR beta sequences was reported for most subjects. It was in a later analysis that TCR association rates were seen to vary by HLA locus, highest for DRB1 and lowest for HLA-C. Sequencing depth roughly uniform across donors was assumed in presence/absence analyses. Highly shared sequence variants in one cluster were likely a sequencing artifact.

The length of the CDR3 is 12 residues. Germline CDR1 reads LGHNA; CDR2 reads YSLEER. Remarks on this clone: Antigen: not known. One end of the junction fails to match germline, which may point to a read error.

Primers: 60 Vbeta forward and 13 Jbeta reverse. Using immunoSEQ multiplex PCR, the repertoire was profiled, and TCRdb retains in-frame clones only, with some absent. The table shows approximately 32,000 clones, with around nine tenths occurring only once. The material sequenced was PBMCs. The chain combines TRBV4-3 with TRBJ2-4, with D tentatively TRBD2 (6 bases). The sequence derives from a woman aged 18-29 years in good health and CMV-seronegative. Here the CDR3 reads CASRAEWGKGRW. The CDR3 DNA follows: TGCGCCAGCAGAGCAGAGTGGGGAAAAGGGAGGTGG.